This paragraph reports one T cell receptor beta chain. Its antigen is not known. TCRdb re-derived calls from the 5' RACE reads in MiXCR, one entry per CDR3 protein. The sample includes 80,000 to 95,000 distinct CDR3 sequences, around 27% of them seen just once. The data belong to a study of T-cell memory formation after mild COVID-19. Study results and limitations: A balance of CD4 and CD8 characterized clones contracting day 15 to 85, whereas later expanders leaned CD4+.

CDR1 and CDR2 from the germline V gene are LGHDT and YNNKEL (reference sequence). V gave up 4 bases and J gave up 5 bases, with 15 bases separating them. The CDR3 consists of 15 residues. The V and J genes are TRBV3-1 and TRBJ2-1; D call uncertain. This clonotype was sampled from a man aged 18-30 years who had mild COVID-19 (a few samples of this study predate the infection). Cell type and time point are not known. Sequenced input: PBMCs or a T cell subset sorted from them (not recorded which). CDR3 protein: CASSPTFGWHNEQFF. In DNA form, the CDR3 reads TGTGCCAGCAGCCCGACGTTTGGATGGCACAATGAGCAGTTCTTC.